This TCR beta chain was documented in a study of vaccination and CD4 T cells after COVID-19. About the research overall: Convalescent patients were SARS-CoV-2 positive by nasal swab PCR; nine mild, one severe. In the control cultures, a CEFX pool, an HIV-1 Nef pool, or no peptide was supplied. Stimulation of cells relied on overlapping spike peptides derived from SARS-CoV-2, HCoV-NL63, HCoV-OC43 and HCoV-229E.

About this clonotype: Its antigen is unknown.

Scientists ran DNA taken from cultured CD4+ T cells through the Oncomine TCR Beta short-read assay for sequencing. After culture, CD4+ T cells served as the source for genomic DNA extraction. TCRdb re-called the PCR reads with MiXCR, one entry per CDR3 protein. The table shows around 18,000 distinct CDR3 sequences, with about 51% occurring only once. The time point denotes: late sampling 161 to 241 days after vaccination in a few convalescent patients. Indicated treatment: approximately nine-day PBMC culture with coronavirus spike peptide pools or control peptides (ViraFEST assay). Germline CDR1 and CDR2: SGHDN and FVKESK. The CDR3 spans 13 residues. Germline trimming cut 1 base from V and 4 bases from J; bases unmatched to any gene: 0.

The V gene is TRBV14, the J gene TRBJ1-2; TRBD1 matches at 7 bases. The input for sequencing was CD4+ T cells from blood, cultured in vitro, taken about 7 months after SARS-CoV-2 vaccination. This TCR came from a human donor who had recovered from COVID-19. The CDR3 DNA sequence: TGTGCCAGCAGCCAAGGGACAGGCTATGGCTACACCTTC. Translation: CASSQGTGYGYTF.